A selection of T cell receptor beta chains follows, all from one sample in a study of blood T cell repertoires in COVID-19. TCRdb's table, derived via immunoSEQ multiplex PCR, lists solely in-frame clones and lacks some. The sample consists of over 150,000 clones, roughly 85% of them appearing once. The sample was PBMCs or T cells enriched from blood (not recorded which). All receptors derive from a woman aged 18-30 years who had recovered from COVID-19. CDR3s include the opening cysteine and the closing phenylalanine or tryptophan. The D gene is left open where the match is weak. The size of a clone is reported for some rows only, either as once, few or many, or as a class for expanded clones.

. | TRBJ2-2 | TRBV27 | . | CASAPLDSYTGELFF | TGTGCCAGCGCCCCTTTGGACAGCTACACCGGGGAGCTGTTTTTT
. | TRBJ1-6 | TRBV4-2 | . | CASSQDAGLLNSPLHF | TGTGCCAGCAGCCAAGATGCCGGACTGCTTAATTCACCCCTCCACTTT
. | TRBJ2-7 | TRBV14 | . | CASSQDGQSYEQYF | TGTGCCAGCAGCCAAGATGGCCAGTCCTACGAGCAGTACTTC
. | TRBJ2-7 | TRBV5-1 | . | CASSLGITVYEQYF | TGCGCCAGCAGCTTGGGCATTACAGTCTACGAGCAGTACTTC
TRBD1 | TRBJ1-6 | TRBV3-1/TRBV3-2 | . | CASSSQGFNSPLHF | TGTGCCAGCAGCTCACAGGGGTTTAATTCACCCCTCCACTTT
TRBD1 | TRBJ1-5 | TRBV2 | . | CASGDRERQPQHF | TGTGCCAGCGGGGACAGGGAACGTCAGCCCCAGCATTTT
. | TRBJ1-1 | TRBV7-8 | . | CASSLPGMNTEAFF | TGTGCCAGCAGCTTGCCGGGGATGAACACTGAAGCTTTCTTT
. | TRBJ2-1 | TRBV7-9 | . | CASSKGGGGLSNEQFF | TGTGCCAGCAGCAAAGGCGGCGGAGGTCTGAGTAATGAGCAGTTCTTC
TRBD1 | TRBJ2-7 | TRBV5-4 | once | CASSFGQGGEQYF | TGTGCCAGCAGCTTCGGACAGGGAGGCGAGCAGTACTTC
. | TRBJ2-3 | TRBV30 | . | CASGARTDTQYF | TGTGCCTCTGGGGCACGCACAGATACGCAGTATTTT
. | TRBJ1-2 | TRBV27 | . | CASSLSRGINYGYTF | TGTGCCAGCAGTTTAAGCCGGGGGATAAACTATGGCTACACCTTC